Listed below are T cell receptor beta chains from one sample, sequenced in a study of cytomegalovirus exposure and HLA in healthy donors. The method was immunoSEQ multiplex PCR; TCRdb's version includes in-frame clones alone and lacks a portion of them. Here the sample spans approximately 170,000 clones, about four fifths being singletons. Sequencing was performed on PBMCs. These receptors were obtained from a man aged 30 to 39 in good health and CMV-seropositive. The CDR3 runs from the conserved cysteine through the conserved F or W. Fields, in order: D gene, V gene, J gene, clone size, CDR3 DNA, CDR3 protein. A D gene is named only where the DNA matches it firmly. Some rows have no size entry. The others give once, few or many, or a class for an expanded clone.

NA	TRBV6-6	TRBJ2-7	NA	TGTGCCAGCAGCCCACGGCAGGACAGCTCCTACGAGCAGTACTTC	CASSPRQDSSYEQYF
TRBD1	TRBV7-2	TRBJ1-2	once	TGTGCCAGCAGCTTCGGACAGGGAGGTGGCTACACCTTC	CASSFGQGGGYTF
TRBD1	TRBV30	TRBJ2-7	NA	TGTGCCTGGAGCAGGGACAGGGGGAAGTTCTACGAGCAGTACTTC	CAWSRDRGKFYEQYF
TRBD1	TRBV11-3	TRBJ1-1	NA	TGTGCCAGCAGCTTAGGACAGGGCGCTGAAGCTTTCTTT	CASSLGQGAEAFF
NA	TRBV11-2	TRBJ1-1	NA	TGTGCCAGCAGCTTAGGGGCAGGGAACACTGAAGCTTTCTTT	CASSLGAGNTEAFF
TRBD1	TRBV30	TRBJ2-7	NA	TGTGCCTTTGGGACAGGTTCTGACGAGCAGTACTTC	CAFGTGSDEQYF
TRBD1	TRBV4-3	TRBJ2-5	once	TGCGCCAGCAGCCAAGGAACAGGGGGAGAGACCCAGTACTTC	CASSQGTGGETQYF
NA	TRBV2	TRBJ1-1	NA	TGTGCCAGGACGGGGAGATATGGCCCTGAAGCTTTCTTT	CARTGRYGPEAFF
TRBD2	TRBV5-1	TRBJ2-7	NA	TGCGCCAGCAGCTTGGGGCAGCGGGAGGGCTACGAGCAGTACTTC	CASSLGQREGYEQYF
TRBD1	TRBV19	TRBJ1-2	NA	TGTGCCAGCAGCGGACAGGGGCGCAGCTATGGCTACACCTTC	CASSGQGRSYGYTF
TRBD2	TRBV28	TRBJ2-3	NA	TGTGCCAGCAGTTCCTCCGCGGGAGTGATAGATACGCAGTATTTT	CASSSSAGVIDTQYF
NA	TRBV7-6	TRBJ1-5	NA	TGTGCCAGCAGCCCAGGGTCCGGACAGAGCAATCAGCCCCAGCATTTT	CASSPGSGQSNQPQHF
TRBD2	TRBV6-5	TRBJ2-7	NA	TGTGCCAGCAGTTCCCTTAGCGGGGAGGGCCTCCACGAGCAGTACTTC	CASSSLSGEGLHEQYF
TRBD1	TRBV28	TRBJ1-3	NA	TGTGCCAGCAGTCTGCTGAGACAGGGGACTGGAAACACCATATATTTT	CASSLLRQGTGNTIYF
NA	TRBV27	TRBJ2-1	NA	TGTGCCAGCAGTTTGGGCTATTCCTACAATGAGCAGTTCTTC	CASSLGYSYNEQFF
NA	TRBV6-6	TRBJ1-2	NA	TGTGCCAGCCTCCTGGCGGTGAACTATGGCTACACCTTC	CASLLAVNYGYTF
TRBD1	TRBV27	TRBJ2-2	NA	TGTGCCAGCAGTTTTGGACAGGGGGCGAACACCGGGGAGCTGTTTTTT	CASSFGQGANTGELFF
TRBD1	TRBV13	TRBJ1-1	NA	TGTGCCAGCAGCTCTAGACAGGGAGACAACACTGAAGCTTTCTTT	CASSSRQGDNTEAFF
NA	TRBV5-1	TRBJ1-2	few	TGCGCCAGCAGCTTGGGCCAGATCTATGGCTACACCTTC	CASSLGQIYGYTF
TRBD1	TRBV6-5	TRBJ2-7	NA	TGTGCCAGCAGTTTGAGACAGGGTTGGGAGCAGTACTTC	CASSLRQGWEQYF
TRBD1	TRBV5-6	TRBJ2-7	once	TGTGCCAGCAGCGTGGACAGGGTAAGCGAGCAGTACTTC	CASSVDRVSEQYF
NA	TRBV28	TRBJ1-4	NA	TGTGCCAGCAGTTTCCAAGGGGCGGATGAAAAACTGTTTTTT	CASSFQGADEKLFF
TRBD1	TRBV15	TRBJ1-1	NA	TGTGCCACCAGCAGAGAGGGGACAGGGATATTGAACACTGAAGCTTTCTTT	CATSREGTGILNTEAFF
NA	TRBV6-6	TRBJ1-2	once	TGTGCCAGCAGAGAACAGGGTCGAGACTATGGCTACACCTTC	CASREQGRDYGYTF